The 2 T cell receptor beta chains in this list originate from one sample, sequenced in a study of cytomegalovirus exposure and HLA in healthy donors. 60 Vbeta and 13 Jbeta primers were used in PCR. The data were produced by immunoSEQ multiplex PCR, yet TCRdb's version contains in-frame clones alone and is incomplete. The sample has approximately 210,000 clones; around 86% are singletons. Sequenced: PBMCs. The receptors originated from a woman under 30 in good health and CMV-seronegative.

This clone was counted a few times. V is TRBV6-1 and J is TRBJ1-2; perhaps TRBD1 as D (5 bases). Germline V gives CDR1 MNHNS, CDR2 SASEGT. The length of the CDR3 is 15 residues. V shed 6 bases and J shed 2 bases, with 16 bases lying between them. This chain's CDR3 is CASSTNEQANYGYTF. CDR3 in DNA: TGTGCCAGCAGCACGAACGAACAGGCCAACTATGGCTACACCTTC.

The rearrangement joins TRBV5-1 to TRBJ2-7, with D possibly TRBD1 on 6 matching bases. Trimming shortened V by 0 bases and J by 4 bases, and 14 bases separated the two germline ends. This CDR3 is built from 15 residues. Germline V gene lookup returns CDR1 SGHRS and CDR2 YFSETQ. The CDR3 DNA follows: TGCGCCAGCAGCTTGGCACAGGGAATATTGTACGAGCAGTACTTC. Translating gives CASSLAQGILYEQYF.